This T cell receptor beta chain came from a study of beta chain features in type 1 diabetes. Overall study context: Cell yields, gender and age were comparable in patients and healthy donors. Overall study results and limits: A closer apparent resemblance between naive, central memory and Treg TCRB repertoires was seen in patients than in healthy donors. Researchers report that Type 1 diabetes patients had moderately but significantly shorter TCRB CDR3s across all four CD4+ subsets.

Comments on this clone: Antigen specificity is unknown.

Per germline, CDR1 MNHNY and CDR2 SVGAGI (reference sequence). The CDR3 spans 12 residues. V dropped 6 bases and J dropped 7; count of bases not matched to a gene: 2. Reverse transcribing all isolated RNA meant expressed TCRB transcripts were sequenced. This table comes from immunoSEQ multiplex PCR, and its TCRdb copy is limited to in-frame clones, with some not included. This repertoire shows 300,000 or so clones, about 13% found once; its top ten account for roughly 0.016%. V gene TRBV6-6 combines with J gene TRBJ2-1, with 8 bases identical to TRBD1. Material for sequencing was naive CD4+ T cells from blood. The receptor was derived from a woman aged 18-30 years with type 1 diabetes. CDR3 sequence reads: CASSTGGNEQFF. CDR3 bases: TGTGCCAGCAGCACAGGGGGTAATGAGCAGTTCTTC.